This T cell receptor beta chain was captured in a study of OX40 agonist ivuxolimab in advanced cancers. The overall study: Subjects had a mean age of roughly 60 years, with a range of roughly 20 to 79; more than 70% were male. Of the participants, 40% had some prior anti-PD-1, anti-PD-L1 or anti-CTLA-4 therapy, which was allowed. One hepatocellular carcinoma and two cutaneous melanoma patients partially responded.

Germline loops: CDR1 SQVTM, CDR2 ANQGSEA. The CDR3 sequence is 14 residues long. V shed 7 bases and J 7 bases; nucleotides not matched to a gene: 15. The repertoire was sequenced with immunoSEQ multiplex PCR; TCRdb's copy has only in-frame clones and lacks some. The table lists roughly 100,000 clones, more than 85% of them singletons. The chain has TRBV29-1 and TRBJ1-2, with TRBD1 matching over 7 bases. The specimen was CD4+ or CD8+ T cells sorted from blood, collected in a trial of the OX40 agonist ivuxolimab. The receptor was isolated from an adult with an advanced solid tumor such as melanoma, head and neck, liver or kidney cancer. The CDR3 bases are TGCAGCGCCCCGAGAGAACAGGGGTATGGTGGCTACACCTTC. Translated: CSAPREQGYGGYTF.